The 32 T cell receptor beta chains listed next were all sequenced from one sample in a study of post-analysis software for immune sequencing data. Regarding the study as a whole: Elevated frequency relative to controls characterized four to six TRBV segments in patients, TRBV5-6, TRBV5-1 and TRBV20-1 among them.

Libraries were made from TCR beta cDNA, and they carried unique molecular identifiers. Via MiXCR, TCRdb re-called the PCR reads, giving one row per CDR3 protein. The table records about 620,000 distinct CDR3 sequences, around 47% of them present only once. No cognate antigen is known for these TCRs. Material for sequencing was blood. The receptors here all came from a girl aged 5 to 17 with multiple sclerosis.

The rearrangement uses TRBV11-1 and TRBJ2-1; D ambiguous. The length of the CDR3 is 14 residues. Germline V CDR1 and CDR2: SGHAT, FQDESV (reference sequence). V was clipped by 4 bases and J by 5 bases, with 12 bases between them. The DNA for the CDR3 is TGTGCCAGCAGCTCCTCCGGATGGGACAATGAGCAGTTCTTC. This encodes CASSSSGWDNEQFF. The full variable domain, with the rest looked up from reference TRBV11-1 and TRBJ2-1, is EAEVAQSPRYKITEKSQAVAFWCDPISGHATLYWYRQILGQGPELLVQFQDESVVDDSQLPKDRFSAERLKGVDSTLKIQPAELGDSAMYLCASSSSGWDNEQFFGPGTRLTVL.

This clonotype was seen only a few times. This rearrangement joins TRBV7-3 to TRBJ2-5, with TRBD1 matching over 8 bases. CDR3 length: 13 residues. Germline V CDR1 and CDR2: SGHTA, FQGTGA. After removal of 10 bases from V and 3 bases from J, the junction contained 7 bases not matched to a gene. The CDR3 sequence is CATVTGGKETQYF. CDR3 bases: TGTGCCACCGTTACAGGGGGAAAAGAGACCCAGTACTTC.

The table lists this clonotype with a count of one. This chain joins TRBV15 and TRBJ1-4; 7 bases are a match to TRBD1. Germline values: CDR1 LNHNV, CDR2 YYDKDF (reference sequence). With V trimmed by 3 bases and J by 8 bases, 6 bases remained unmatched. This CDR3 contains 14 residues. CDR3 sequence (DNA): TGTGCCACCAGCAGTGGACAGGTGGACGAAAAACTGTTTTTT. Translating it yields CATSSGQVDEKLFF.

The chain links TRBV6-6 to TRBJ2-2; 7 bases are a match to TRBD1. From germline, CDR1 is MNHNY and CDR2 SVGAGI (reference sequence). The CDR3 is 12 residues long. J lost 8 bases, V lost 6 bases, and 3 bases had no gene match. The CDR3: CASRKTGGELFF. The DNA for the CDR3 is TGTGCCAGCAGAAAGACAGGGGGGGAGCTGTTTTTT.

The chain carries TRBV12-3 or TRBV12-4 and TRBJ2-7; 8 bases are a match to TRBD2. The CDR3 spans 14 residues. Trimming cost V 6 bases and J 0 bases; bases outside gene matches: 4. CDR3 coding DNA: TGTGCCAGCAGGAAGCGGGGGCCCTCCTACGAGCAGTACTTC. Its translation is CASRKRGPSYEQYF.

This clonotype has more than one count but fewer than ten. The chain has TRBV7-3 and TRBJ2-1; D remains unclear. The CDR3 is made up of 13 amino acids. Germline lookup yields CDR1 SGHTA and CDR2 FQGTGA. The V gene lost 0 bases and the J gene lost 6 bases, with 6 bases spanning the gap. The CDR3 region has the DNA TGTGCCAGCAGCTTAACGAAAGGCAATGAGCAGTTCTTC. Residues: CASSLTKGNEQFF.

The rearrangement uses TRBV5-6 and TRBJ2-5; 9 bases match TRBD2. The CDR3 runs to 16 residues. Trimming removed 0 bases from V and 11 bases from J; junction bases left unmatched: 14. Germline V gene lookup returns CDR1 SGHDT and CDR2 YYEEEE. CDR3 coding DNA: TGTGCCAGCAGCTTGGTGTGGCGGGAGGGCCTAAATGAGCAGTACTTC. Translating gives CASSLVWREGLNEQYF.

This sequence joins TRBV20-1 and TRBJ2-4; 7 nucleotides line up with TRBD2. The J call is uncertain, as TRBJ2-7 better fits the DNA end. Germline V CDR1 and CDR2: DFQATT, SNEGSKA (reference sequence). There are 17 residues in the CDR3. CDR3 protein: CSARDQASGRPWYEQYF. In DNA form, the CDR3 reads TGCAGTGCTAGAGACCAAGCTAGCGGCCGACCCTGGTACGAGCAGTACTTC.

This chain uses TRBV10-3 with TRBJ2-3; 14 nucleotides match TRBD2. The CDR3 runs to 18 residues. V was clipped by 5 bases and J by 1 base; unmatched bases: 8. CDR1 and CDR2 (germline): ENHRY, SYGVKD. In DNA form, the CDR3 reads TGTGCCATCAGTAACCGACTAGCGGGGGGGCCGGGCACAGATACGCAGTATTTT. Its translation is CAISNRLAGGPGTDTQYF.

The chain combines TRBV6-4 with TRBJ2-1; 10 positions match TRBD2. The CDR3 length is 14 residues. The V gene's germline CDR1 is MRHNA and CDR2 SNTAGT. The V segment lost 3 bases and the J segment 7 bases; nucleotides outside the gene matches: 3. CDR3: CASSDGAGGNEQFF. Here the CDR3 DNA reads TGTGCCAGCAGTGATGGAGCGGGAGGGAATGAGCAGTTCTTC.

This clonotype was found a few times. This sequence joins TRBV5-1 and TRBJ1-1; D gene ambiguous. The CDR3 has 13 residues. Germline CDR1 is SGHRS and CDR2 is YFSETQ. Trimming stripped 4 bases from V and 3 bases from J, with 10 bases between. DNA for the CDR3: TGCGCCAGCAGCCCCCAGGCAGACACTGAAGCTTTCTTT. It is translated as CASSPQADTEAFF.

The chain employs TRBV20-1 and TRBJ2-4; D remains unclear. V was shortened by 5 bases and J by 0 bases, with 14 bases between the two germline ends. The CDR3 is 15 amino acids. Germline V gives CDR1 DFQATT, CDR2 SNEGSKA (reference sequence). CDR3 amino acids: CSAAGPHGAKNIQYF. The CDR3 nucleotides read TGCAGTGCTGCCGGGCCCCACGGAGCCAAAAACATTCAGTACTTC.

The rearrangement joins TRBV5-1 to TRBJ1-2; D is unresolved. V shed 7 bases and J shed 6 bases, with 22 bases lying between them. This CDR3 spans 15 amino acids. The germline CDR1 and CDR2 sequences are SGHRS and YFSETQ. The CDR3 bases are TGCGCCAGCGGAGCAGTCCCACTCCGAGCTGATGGCTACACCTTC. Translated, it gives CASGAVPLRADGYTF.

CDR3 protein: CASSYSRNSDTQYF. The DNA for the CDR3 is TGTGCCAGCAGTTATTCAAGGAATTCGGATACGCAGTATTTT. V gene TRBV27 combines with J gene TRBJ2-3; D call uncertain. The ends were cut back, 4 bases at V and 6 bases at J, with 14 bases in the middle. Per the germline V gene, CDR1 is MNHEY and CDR2 is SMNVEV (reference sequence). The CDR3 is 14 amino acids.

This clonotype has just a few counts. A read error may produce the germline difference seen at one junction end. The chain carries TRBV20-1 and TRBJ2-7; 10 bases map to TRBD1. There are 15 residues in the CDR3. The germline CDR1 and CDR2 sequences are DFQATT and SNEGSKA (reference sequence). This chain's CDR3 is CGARDLDRGSYEQYF. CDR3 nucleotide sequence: TGCGGTGCTAGAGATTTGGACAGGGGGTCCTACGAGCAGTACTTC.

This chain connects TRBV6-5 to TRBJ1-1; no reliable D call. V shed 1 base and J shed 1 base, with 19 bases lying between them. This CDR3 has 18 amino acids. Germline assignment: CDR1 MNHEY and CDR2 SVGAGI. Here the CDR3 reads CASSYLASFNIRNTEAFF. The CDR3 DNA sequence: TGTGCCAGCAGTTACTTGGCTTCTTTTAATATTAGGAACACTGAAGCTTTCTTT.

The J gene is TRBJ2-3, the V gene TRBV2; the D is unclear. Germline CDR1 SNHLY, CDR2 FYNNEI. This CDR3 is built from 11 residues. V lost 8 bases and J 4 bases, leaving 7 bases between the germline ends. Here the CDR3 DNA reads TGTGCCAGCGAAGTCCCAGATACGCAGTATTTT. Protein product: CASEVPDTQYF.

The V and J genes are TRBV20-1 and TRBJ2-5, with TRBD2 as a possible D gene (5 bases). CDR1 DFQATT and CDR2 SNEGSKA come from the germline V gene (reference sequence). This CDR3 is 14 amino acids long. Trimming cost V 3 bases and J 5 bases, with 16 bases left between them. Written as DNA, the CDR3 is TGCAGTGCTAGTAAATCCGGGGTCTACGAGACCCAGTACTTC. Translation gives CSASKSGVYETQYF.

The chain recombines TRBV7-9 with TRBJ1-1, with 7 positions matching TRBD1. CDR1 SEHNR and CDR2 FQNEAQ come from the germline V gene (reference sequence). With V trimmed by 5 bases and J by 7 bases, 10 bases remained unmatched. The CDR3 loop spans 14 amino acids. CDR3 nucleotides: TGTGCCAGCAGCCTTAGGACAGGCGAACTTGAAGCTTTCTTT. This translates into CASSLRTGELEAFF.

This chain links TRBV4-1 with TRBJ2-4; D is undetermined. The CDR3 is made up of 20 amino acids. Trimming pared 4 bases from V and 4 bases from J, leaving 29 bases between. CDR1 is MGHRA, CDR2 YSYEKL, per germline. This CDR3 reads CASSPTLIQPGPKSKNIQYF. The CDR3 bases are TGCGCCAGCAGCCCAACGCTCATACAGCCGGGCCCGAAAAGTAAAAACATTCAGTACTTC.

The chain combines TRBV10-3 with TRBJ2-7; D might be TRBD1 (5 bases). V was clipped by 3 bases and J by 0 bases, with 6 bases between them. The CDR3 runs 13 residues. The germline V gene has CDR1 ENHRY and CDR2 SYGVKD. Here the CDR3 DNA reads TGTGCCATCAGTGACGACAGCTCCTACGAGCAGTACTTC. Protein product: CAISDDSSYEQYF.

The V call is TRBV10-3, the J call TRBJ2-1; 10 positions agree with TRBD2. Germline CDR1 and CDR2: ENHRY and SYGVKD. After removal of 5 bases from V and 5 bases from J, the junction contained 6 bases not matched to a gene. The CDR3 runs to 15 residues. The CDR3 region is CAISLSGGSHNEQFF. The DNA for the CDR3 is TGTGCCATCAGTCTTAGCGGGGGGAGCCACAATGAGCAGTTCTTC.

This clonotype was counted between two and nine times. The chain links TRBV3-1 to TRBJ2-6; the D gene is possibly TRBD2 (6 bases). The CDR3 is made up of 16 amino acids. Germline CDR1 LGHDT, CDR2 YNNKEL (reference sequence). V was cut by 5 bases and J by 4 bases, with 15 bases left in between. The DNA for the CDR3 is TGTGCCAGCAGCATACGGGACTTAGCAGGGGCCAACGTCCTGACTTTC. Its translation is CASSIRDLAGANVLTF.

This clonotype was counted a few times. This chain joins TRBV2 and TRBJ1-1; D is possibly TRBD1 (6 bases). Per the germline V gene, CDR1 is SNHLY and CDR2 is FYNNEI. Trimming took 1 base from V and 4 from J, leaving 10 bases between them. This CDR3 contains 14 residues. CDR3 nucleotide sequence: TGTGCCAGCAGTGAAGAAGGGGGAGTCACTGAAGCTTTCTTT. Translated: CASSEEGGVTEAFF.

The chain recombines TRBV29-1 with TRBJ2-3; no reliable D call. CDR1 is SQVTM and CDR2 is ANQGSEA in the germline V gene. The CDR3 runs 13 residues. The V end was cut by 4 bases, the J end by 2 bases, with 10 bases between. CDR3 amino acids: CSVADGPTDTQYF. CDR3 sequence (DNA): TGCAGCGTTGCCGACGGGCCCACAGATACGCAGTATTTT.

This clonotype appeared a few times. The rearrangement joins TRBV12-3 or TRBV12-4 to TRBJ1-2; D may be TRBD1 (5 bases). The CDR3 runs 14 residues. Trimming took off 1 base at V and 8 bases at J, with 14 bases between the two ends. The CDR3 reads CASSLGDPDLGYTF. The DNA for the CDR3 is TGTGCCAGCAGTTTAGGGGACCCAGACCTAGGCTACACCTTC.

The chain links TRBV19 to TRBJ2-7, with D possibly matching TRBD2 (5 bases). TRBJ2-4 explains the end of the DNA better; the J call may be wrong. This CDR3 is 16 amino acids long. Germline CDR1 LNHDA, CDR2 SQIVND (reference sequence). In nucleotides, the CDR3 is TGTGCCAGTAGTGCCAATCTCGGGGAGTGGGGAAACATTCAGTACTTC. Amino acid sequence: CASSANLGEWGNIQYF.

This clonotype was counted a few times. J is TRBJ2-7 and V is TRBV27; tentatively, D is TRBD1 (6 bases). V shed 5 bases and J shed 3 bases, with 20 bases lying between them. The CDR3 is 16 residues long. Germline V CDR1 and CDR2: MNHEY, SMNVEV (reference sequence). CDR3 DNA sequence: TGTGCCAGCAGTGCCAGGACAGCCCTGACTCACTACGAGCAGTACTTC. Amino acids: CASSARTALTHYEQYF.

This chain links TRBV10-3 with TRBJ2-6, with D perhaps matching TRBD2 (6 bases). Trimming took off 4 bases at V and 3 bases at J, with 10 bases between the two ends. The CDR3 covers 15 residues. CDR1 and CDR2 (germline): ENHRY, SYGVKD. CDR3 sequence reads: CAISGGGDGANVLTF. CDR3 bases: TGTGCCATCAGTGGAGGAGGGGATGGGGCCAACGTCCTGACTTTC.

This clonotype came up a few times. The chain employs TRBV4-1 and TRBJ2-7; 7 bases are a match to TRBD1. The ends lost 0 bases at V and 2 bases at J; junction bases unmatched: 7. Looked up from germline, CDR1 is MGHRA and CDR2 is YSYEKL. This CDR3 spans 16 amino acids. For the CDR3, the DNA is TGCGCCAGCAGCCAAGATAACGACAGGGCTACCTACGAGCAGTACTTC. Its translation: CASSQDNDRATYEQYF.

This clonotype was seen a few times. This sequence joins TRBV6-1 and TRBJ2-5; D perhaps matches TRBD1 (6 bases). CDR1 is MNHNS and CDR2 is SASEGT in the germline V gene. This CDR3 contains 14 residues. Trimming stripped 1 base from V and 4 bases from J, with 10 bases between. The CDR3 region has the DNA TGTGCCAGCAGTGAAGACAGGGCGCCAGAGACCCAGTACTTC. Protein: CASSEDRAPETQYF.

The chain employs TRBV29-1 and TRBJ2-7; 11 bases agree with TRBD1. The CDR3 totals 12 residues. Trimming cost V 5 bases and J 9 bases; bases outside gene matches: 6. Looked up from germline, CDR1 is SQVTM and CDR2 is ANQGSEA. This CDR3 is CSVRTGGGGQYF. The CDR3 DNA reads TGCAGCGTTCGGACAGGGGGCGGTGGGCAGTACTTC.